These 8 T cell receptor beta chains share one sample of origin, sequenced in a study of cytomegalovirus exposure and HLA in healthy donors. This PCR relied on a set of 60 Vbeta primers and 13 Jbeta primers. Method: immunoSEQ multiplex PCR; TCRdb's copy keeps in-frame clones and lacks some. This table holds fewer than 150,000 clones. Sequencing was done on a sample of PBMCs. All receptors derive from a middle-aged man in good health and CMV-seronegative.

About this clone itself: The sample contains more than one DNA sequence encoding this CDR3. The chain uses TRBV11-3 and TRBJ2-3, with TRBD1 matching over 8 bases. From germline, CDR1 is SGHNT and CDR2 YENEEA. J was trimmed by 3 bases and V by 1 base; bases with no gene match: 0. The CDR3 contains 14 residues. CDR3 DNA: TGTGCCAGCAGCTTAGGACAGGGGACAGATACGCAGTATTTT. This translates into CASSLGQGTDTQYF.

This chain links TRBV10-3 with TRBJ2-2; TRBD2 agrees at 10 bases. The CDR3 contains 16 residues. J lost 2 bases, V lost 5 bases, and 5 bases had no gene match. Germline CDR1 is ENHRY and CDR2 is SYGVKD. CDR3 coding DNA: TGTGCCATCAGTATTACTAGCGGGGACAACACCGGGGAGCTGTTTTTT. It is translated as CAISITSGDNTGELFF.

The J gene is TRBJ2-3, the V gene TRBV27; D is uncertain. The CDR3 length is 12 residues. V was cut by 6 bases and J by 5 bases, with 9 bases left in between. Germline CDR1 MNHEY, CDR2 SMNVEV (reference sequence). As DNA, the CDR3 is TGTGCCAGCAGGGCCGTTTTAGATACGCAGTATTTT. Its translation: CASRAVLDTQYF.

The rearrangement joins TRBV19 to TRBJ1-6; 8 nucleotides agree with TRBD1. V was clipped by 7 bases and J by 0 bases; unmatched bases: 11. CDR1 and CDR2 from the germline V gene are LNHDA and SQIVND (reference sequence). This CDR3 is built from 18 residues. The CDR3 nucleotides are TGTGCCAGTACAGCCGGACAGGGAATGAGCTCCTATAATTCACCCCTCCACTTT. Residues: CASTAGQGMSSYNSPLHF.

The CDR3 region has the DNA TGTGCCAGTAGCCCGGACAGGTCCTATGGCTACACCTTC. Its protein is CASSPDRSYGYTF. The gene calls are TRBV19 and TRBJ1-2; 7 positions agree with TRBD1. Germline V gene data show CDR1 as LNHDA and CDR2 as SQIVND (reference sequence). This CDR3 contains 13 residues. J lost 4 bases, V lost 6 bases, and 5 bases had no gene match.

This chain connects TRBV6-5 to TRBJ1-4, with 8 bases matching TRBD1. Germline CDR1 and CDR2: MNHEY and SVGAGI. V trimming: 6 bases; J trimming: 8 bases; junction bases outside the gene matches: 8. CDR3 size: 14 residues. CDR3 amino acids: CASRSRDRKEKLFF. The CDR3 nucleotides are TGTGCCAGCAGATCTCGGGACAGGAAGGAAAAACTGTTTTTT.

The chain employs TRBV7-9 and TRBJ2-3, with 8 bases fitting TRBD2. The CDR3 runs to 18 residues. Losses at the gene ends were 4 bases for V and 5 bases for J; bases not matched to a gene: 17. Germline CDR1 is SEHNR and CDR2 is FQNEAQ (reference sequence). The CDR3 nucleotides read TGTGCCAGCAGCTCCCCCGGCGTGGTAGCGGGGCGAAGAGATACGCAGTATTTT. Translating it yields CASSSPGVVAGRRDTQYF.

This sequence joins TRBV18 and TRBJ2-7; tentatively, D is TRBD1 (5 bases). The germline gives CDR1 KGHSH, CDR2 LQKENI. The CDR3 spans 12 residues. The V and J ends lost 4 bases and 2 bases respectively, with 6 bases between them. CDR3 sequence: CASSQGAYEQYF. The CDR3 DNA follows: TGTGCCAGCTCACAAGGGGCCTACGAGCAGTACTTC.